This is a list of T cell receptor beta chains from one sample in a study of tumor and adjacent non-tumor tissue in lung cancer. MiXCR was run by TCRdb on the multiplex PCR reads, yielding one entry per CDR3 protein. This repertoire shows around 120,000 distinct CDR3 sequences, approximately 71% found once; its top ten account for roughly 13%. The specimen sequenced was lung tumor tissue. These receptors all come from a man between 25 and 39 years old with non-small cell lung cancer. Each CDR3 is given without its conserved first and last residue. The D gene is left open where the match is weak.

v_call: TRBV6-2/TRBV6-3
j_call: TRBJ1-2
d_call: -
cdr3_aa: ASSQQYGYT

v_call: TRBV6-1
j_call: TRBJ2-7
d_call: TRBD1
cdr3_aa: ASRTGGIYEQY

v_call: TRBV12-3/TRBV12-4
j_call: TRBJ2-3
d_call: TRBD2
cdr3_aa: ASSSGSTVTQY

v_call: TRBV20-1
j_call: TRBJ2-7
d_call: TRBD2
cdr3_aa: SPRSVGGANEQY

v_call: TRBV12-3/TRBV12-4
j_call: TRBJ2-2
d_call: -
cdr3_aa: ASGGWINTGELF

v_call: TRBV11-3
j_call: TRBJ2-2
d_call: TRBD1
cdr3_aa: ASNFRPGQRNTGELF

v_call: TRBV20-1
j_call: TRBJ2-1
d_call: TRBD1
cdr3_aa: NAIDRDRTFNEQF

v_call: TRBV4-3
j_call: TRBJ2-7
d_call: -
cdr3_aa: ASSRDDGYWEQY

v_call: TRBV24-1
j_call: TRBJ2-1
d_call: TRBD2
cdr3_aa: ATSGQLAGSYNEQF

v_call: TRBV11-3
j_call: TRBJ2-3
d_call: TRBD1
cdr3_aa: ASSQRQGADTQY

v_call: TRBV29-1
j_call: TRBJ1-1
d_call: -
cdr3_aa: SAEDGSNTEAF

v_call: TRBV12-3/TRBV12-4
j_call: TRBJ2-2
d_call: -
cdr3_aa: TSSLQITGELF

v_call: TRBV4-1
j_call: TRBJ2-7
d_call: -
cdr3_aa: ASSKPVTYEQY

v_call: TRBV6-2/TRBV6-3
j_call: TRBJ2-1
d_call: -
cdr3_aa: ASSNREVGQF

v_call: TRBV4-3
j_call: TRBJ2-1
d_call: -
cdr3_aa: ASSQRRAVGSSYNEQF

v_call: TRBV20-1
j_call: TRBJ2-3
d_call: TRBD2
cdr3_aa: SAHGGADTQY

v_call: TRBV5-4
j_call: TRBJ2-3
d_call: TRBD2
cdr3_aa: ASSIHSGGADTQY

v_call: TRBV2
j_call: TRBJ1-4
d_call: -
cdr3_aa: ASSLPNEKLF

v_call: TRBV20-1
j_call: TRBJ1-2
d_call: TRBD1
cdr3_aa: SAGGGQNYYGHI

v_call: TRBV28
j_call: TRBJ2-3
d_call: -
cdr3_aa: ASSVAYTQY

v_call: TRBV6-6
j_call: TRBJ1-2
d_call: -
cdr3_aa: ASSDPRRDYGYT

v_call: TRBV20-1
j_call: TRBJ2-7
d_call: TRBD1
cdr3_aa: SAGTGGSYEQY

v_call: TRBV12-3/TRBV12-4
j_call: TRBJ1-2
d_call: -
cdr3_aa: ANSADSYNYGCT

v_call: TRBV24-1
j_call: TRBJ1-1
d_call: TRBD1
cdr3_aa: AISGKGRGRRTEAF

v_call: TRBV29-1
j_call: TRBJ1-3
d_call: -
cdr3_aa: IVVRYPSGNTIY

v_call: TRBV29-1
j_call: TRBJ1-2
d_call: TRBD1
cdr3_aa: GVARTGESYT

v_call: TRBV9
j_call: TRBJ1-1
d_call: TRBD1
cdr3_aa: ASSSPGGPSTEAF

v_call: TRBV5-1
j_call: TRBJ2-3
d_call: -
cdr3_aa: ASRSGHGTDTQY

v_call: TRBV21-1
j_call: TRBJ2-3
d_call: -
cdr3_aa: ASSKNSRDMQY

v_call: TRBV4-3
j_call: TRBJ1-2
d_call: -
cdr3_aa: ASSQDQYRANHGYT

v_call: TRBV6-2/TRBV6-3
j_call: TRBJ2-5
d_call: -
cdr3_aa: ASSYGPGRGEETQY

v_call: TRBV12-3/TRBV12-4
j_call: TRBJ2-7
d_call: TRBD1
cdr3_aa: ASTRDRVDDEQY